These 15 T cell receptor beta chains came from one sample sequenced in a study of CD8 T cells in ankylosing spondylitis. Study-wide results and limits: There was a TCR beta motif, made of several highly homologous variants, that appeared characteristic of ankylosing spondylitis blood.

TCRdb recomputed calls from the 5' RACE reads with MiXCR, one row per CDR3 protein. The sample carries 700,000 or so distinct CDR3 sequences, around 20% recorded once. These receptors have no known antigen. The sample was blood, either unsorted or a sorted T cell fraction (not recorded which). The source of these receptors is a male donor with ankylosing spondylitis.

The chain is built from TRBV20-1 and TRBJ1-2, with 11 positions matching TRBD1. Trimming took 1 base from V and 4 from J; bases not matched to a gene: 14. This CDR3 comprises 18 residues. Germline V CDR1 and CDR2: DFQATT, SNEGSKA (reference sequence). The CDR3 protein is CSARVSDERTGGIYGYTF. CDR3 bases: TGCAGTGCTAGAGTTTCCGACGAGAGGACAGGGGGCATCTATGGCTACACCTTC.

This chain links TRBV5-1 with TRBJ2-5; no definite D call. Trimming cost V 1 base and J 2 bases, with 18 bases left between them. The CDR3 consists of 17 residues. CDR1 and CDR2 (germline): SGHRS, YFSETQ. The DNA of the CDR3 is TGCGCCAGCAGCTTGCGGGCCCCTGGTAGGAATCAAGAGACCCAGTACTTC. Translation gives CASSLRAPGRNQETQYF.

The chain carries TRBV6-1 and TRBJ1-4, with TRBD1 matching 8 bases. V was pared by 6 bases and J by 5 bases, with 8 bases of the junction left unmatched. Germline assignment: CDR1 MNHNS and CDR2 SASEGT. The CDR3 is made up of 15 amino acids. Written as DNA, the CDR3 is TGTGCCAGCAGACCAAGACAGGGGCCAAATGAAAAACTGTTTTTT. The encoded protein is CASRPRQGPNEKLFF.

This clonotype was recorded a few times. The chain links TRBV28 to TRBJ1-1; a possible D gene is TRBD1 (5 bases). Germline loops: CDR1 MDHEN, CDR2 SYDVKM. This CDR3 contains 16 residues. Trimming pared 4 bases from V and 0 bases from J, leaving 15 bases between. The CDR3 protein is CASSWAREGLNTEAFF. CDR3 coding DNA: TGTGCCAGCAGTTGGGCCAGGGAAGGCCTGAACACTGAAGCTTTCTTT. Drawing the rest from reference TRBV28 and TRBJ1-1, the complete variable domain is DVKVTQSSRYLVKRTGEKVFLECVQDMDHENMFWYRQDPGLGLRLIYFSYDVKMKEKGDIPEGYSVSREKKERFSLILESASTNQTSMYLCASSWAREGLNTEAFFGQGTRLTVV.

The chain is built from TRBV11-2 and TRBJ2-7; 14 bases agree with TRBD2. CDR1 and CDR2 (germline): SGHAT, FQNNGV. There are 15 residues in the CDR3. V gave up 5 bases and J gave up 3 bases; unmatched junction bases: 3. The CDR3 protein is CASSTTSGGVYEQYF. The CDR3 nucleotides are TGTGCCAGCAGCACGACTAGCGGGGGGGTCTACGAGCAGTACTTC.

CDR3 sequence reads: CASRTSGRPGYNEQFF. The CDR3 coding sequence is TGTGCCAGCCGGACTAGCGGGAGGCCGGGGTACAATGAGCAGTTCTTC. The chain employs TRBV12-3 or TRBV12-4 and TRBJ2-1; 14 nucleotides line up with TRBD2. V lost 8 bases, J lost 4 bases, and 7 bases stayed unmatched. The length of the CDR3 is 16 residues.

The chain uses TRBV27 and TRBJ2-1; no clear D gene. Trimming left V 10 bases short and J 0 bases short, with 13 bases between. The CDR3 extends over 14 amino acids. Germline V gene data show CDR1 as MNHEY and CDR2 as SMNVEV (reference sequence). This CDR3 reads CATTDDHSYNEQFF. CDR3 coding DNA: TGTGCCACCACTGACGACCACTCCTACAATGAGCAGTTCTTC.

The genes are TRBV24-1 and TRBJ2-1; TRBD2 matches 9 bases. The junction had 11 bases not matched to a gene; V was cut back by 4 bases and J by 5 bases. CDR1 is KGHDR and CDR2 is SFDVKD in the germline V gene. The length of the CDR3 is 17 residues. The CDR3 DNA reads TGTGCCACCAGTGAAACCCTTAGCGGGAGCGCCAACAATGAGCAGTTCTTC. Translation: CATSETLSGSANNEQFF.

The chain's CDR3 is CASRVTDEQYF. CDR3 sequence (DNA): TGTGCCAGCAGAGTTACCGACGAGCAGTACTTC. The rearrangement joins TRBV6-6 to TRBJ2-7; no definite D call. Germline V lookup: CDR1 MNHNY, CDR2 SVGAGI (reference sequence). V lost 6 bases and J lost 5, with 8 bases in between. This CDR3 comprises 11 residues.

The chain carries TRBV7-9 and TRBJ2-7; tentatively, D is TRBD2 (6 bases). The V gene's germline CDR1 is SEHNR and CDR2 FQNEAQ (reference sequence). Between the trimmed V and J ends, which lost 1 base and 5 bases, there was a span of 18 bases. This CDR3 has 16 amino acids. The CDR3: CASSLGLRGSADEQYF. The CDR3 coding sequence is TGTGCCAGCAGCTTAGGCCTACGGGGGAGTGCTGACGAGCAGTACTTC.

This clonotype was observed a few times. The V and J genes are TRBV6-1 and TRBJ1-2; possibly TRBD1 for D (6 bases). The germline V and J ends were trimmed by 4 bases and 3 bases, with 18 bases remaining between them. This CDR3 comprises 16 residues. Per the germline V gene, CDR1 is MNHNS and CDR2 is SASEGT. The CDR3 reads CASSGGQWMTYYGYTF. As DNA, the CDR3 is TGTGCCAGCAGTGGCGGACAGTGGATGACGTACTATGGCTACACCTTC.

This clonotype was recorded at least ten times. The chain couples TRBV27 to TRBJ2-3, with a possible D match to TRBD2 (6 bases). V was clipped by 2 bases and J by 2 bases, with 14 bases between them. Per the germline V gene, CDR1 is MNHEY and CDR2 is SMNVEV (reference sequence). The CDR3 covers 16 residues. The CDR3 nucleotides read TGTGCCAGCAGTTTAGGAGGGCGGGCCGACACAGATACGCAGTATTTT. Protein: CASSLGGRADTDTQYF.

The V and J genes are TRBV2 and TRBJ2-1; D unresolved. CDR1 is SNHLY and CDR2 is FYNNEI in the germline V gene. The CDR3 loop spans 13 amino acids. Trimming removed 8 bases at V and 5 bases at J, with 13 bases between. This CDR3 reads CASCPRGHNEQFF. CDR3 nucleotide sequence: TGTGCCAGCTGCCCCCGCGGCCACAATGAGCAGTTCTTC.

This clonotype was counted only a few times. J is TRBJ2-2 and V is TRBV10-3; 14 bases are shared with TRBD2. Germline lookup yields CDR1 ENHRY and CDR2 SYGVKD. Unmatched junction bases numbered 3, after V lost 5 bases and J lost 1 base. The CDR3 is 17 residues long. For the CDR3, the DNA is TGTGCCATCAGTACGGGACTAGCGGGGGAGAACACCGGGGAGCTGTTTTTT. This encodes CAISTGLAGENTGELFF.

The gene calls are TRBV20-1 and TRBJ2-3; 9 bases map to TRBD2. The CDR3 is 17 amino acids. Germline V CDR1 and CDR2: DFQATT, SNEGSKA (reference sequence). V was pared by 0 bases and J by 4 bases, with 11 bases of the junction left unmatched. The CDR3 DNA follows: TGCAGTGCTAGAGATCTCTCCGGCGGGGGGGCGGCAGATACGCAGTATTTT. Amino acid sequence: CSARDLSGGGAADTQYF.